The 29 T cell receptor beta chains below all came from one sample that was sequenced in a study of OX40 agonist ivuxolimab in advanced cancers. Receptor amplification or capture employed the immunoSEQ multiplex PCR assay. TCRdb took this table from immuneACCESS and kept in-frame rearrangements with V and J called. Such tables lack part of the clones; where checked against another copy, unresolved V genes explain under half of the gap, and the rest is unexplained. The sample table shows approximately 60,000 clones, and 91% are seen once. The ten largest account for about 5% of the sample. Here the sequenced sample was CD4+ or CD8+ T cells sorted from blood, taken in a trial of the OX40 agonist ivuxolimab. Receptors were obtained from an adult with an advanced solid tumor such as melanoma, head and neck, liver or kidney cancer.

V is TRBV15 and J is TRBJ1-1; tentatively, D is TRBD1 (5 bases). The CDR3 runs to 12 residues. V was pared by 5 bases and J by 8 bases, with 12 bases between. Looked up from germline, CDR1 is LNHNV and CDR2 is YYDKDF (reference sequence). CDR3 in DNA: TGTGCCACCAGCCGTACAGGATACGAAGCTTTCTTT. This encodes CATSRTGYEAFF.

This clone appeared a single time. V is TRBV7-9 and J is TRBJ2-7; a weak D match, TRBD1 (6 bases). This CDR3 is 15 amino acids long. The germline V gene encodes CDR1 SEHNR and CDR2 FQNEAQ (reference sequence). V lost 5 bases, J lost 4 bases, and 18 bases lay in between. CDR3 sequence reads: CASSDRTDIAYEQYF. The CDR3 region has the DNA TGTGCCAGCAGCGACAGGACCGACATTGCATACGAGCAGTACTTC.

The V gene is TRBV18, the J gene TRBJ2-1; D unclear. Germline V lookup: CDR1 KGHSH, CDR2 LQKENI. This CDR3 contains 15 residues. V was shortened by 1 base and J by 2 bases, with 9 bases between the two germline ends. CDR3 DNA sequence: TGTGCCAGCTCACCACGCGCCAGTACCTACAATGAGCAGTTCTTC. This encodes CASSPRASTYNEQFF.

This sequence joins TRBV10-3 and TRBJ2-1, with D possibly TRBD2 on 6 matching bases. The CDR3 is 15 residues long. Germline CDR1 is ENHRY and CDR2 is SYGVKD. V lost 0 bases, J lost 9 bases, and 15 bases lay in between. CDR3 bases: TGTGCCATCAGTGAGTCCGGACTACCGGTCGGTGAGCAGTTCTTC. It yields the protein CAISESGLPVGEQFF.

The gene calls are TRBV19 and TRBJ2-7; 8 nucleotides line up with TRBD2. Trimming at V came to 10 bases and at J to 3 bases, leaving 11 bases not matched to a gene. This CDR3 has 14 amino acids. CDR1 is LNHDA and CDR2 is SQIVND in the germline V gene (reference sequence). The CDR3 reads CATRSHAGGYEQYF. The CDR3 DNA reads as TGTGCCACACGTAGTCATGCGGGAGGCTACGAGCAGTACTTC.

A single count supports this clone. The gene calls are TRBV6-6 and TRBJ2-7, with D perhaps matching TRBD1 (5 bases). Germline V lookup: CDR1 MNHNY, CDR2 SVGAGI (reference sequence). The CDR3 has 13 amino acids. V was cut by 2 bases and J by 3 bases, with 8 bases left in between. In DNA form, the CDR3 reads TGTGCCAGCAGTTACAGGGGCGGCTACGAGCAGTACTTC. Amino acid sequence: CASSYRGGYEQYF.

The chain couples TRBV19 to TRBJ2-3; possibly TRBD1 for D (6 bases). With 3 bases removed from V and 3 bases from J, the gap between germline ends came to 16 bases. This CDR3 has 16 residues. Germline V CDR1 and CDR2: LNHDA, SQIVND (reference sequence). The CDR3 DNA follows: TGTGCCAGTAGTATCGAAGGGGGTATTGGGACAGATACGCAGTATTTT. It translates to CASSIEGGIGTDTQYF.

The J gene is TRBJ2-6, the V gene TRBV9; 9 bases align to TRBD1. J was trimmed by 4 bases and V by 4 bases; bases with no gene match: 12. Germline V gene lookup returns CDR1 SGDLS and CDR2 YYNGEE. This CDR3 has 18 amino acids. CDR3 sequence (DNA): TGTGCCAGCAGCCCAGGGGGACAGGGTCTATTAGGGGCCAACGTCCTGACTTTC. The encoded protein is CASSPGGQGLLGANVLTF.

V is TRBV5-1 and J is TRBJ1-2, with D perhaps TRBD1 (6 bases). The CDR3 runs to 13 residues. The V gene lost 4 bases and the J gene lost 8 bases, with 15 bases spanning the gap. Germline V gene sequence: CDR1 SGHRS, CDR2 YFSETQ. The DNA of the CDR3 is TGCGCCAGCAGCCCTCAGGGGAAGGGAGGCTACACCTTC. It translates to CASSPQGKGGYTF.

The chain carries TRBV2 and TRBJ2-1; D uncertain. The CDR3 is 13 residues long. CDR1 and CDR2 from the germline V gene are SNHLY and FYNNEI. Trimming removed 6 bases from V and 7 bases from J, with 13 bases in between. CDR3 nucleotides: TGTGCCAGCAGCCGCGAGACCCAAAATGAGCAGTTCTTC. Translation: CASSRETQNEQFF. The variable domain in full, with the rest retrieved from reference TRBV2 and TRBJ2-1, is EPEVTQTPSHQVTQMGQEVILRCVPISNHLYFYWYRQILGQKVEFLVSFYNNEISEKSEIFDDQFSVERPDGSNFTLKIRSTKLEDSAMYFCASSRETQNEQFFGPGTRLTVL.

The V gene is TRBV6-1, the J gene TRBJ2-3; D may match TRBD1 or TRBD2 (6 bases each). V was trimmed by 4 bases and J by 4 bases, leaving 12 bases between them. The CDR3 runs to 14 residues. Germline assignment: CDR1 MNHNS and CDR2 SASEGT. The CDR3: CASSVQGGADTQYF. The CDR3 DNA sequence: TGTGCCAGCAGTGTACAGGGCGGGGCAGATACGCAGTATTTT.

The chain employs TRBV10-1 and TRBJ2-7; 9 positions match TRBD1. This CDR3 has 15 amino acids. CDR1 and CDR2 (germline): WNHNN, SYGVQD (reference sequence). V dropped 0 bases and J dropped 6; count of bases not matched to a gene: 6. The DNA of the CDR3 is TGCGCCAGCAGTGAGTCGGGACAGGGTTTGGGCGAGCAGTACTTC. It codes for CASSESGQGLGEQYF.

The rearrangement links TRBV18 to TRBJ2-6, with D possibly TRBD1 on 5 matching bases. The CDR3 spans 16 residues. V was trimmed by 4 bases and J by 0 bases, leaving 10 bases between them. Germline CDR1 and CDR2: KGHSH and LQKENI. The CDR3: CASSRSTDSGANVLTF. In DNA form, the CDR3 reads TGTGCCAGCTCACGCTCGACAGACTCTGGGGCCAACGTCCTGACTTTC.

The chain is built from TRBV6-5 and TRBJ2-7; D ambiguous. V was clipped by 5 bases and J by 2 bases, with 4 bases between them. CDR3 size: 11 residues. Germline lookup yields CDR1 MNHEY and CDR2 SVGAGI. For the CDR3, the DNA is TGTGCCAGCAGTGGCCCCTACGAGCAGTACTTC. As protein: CASSGPYEQYF.

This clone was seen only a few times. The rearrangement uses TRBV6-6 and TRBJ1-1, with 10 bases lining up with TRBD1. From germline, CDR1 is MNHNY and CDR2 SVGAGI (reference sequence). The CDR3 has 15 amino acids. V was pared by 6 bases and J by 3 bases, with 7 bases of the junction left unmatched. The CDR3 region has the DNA TGTGCCAGCAGCAGACAGGGGGCGGGGGACACTGAAGCTTTCTTT. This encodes CASSRQGAGDTEAFF.

CDR3 DNA sequence: TGTGCCAGCAGTCGTTTTAAGACTGGCCAAGAGACCCAGTACTTC. This sequence encodes CASSRFKTGQETQYF. The rearrangement links TRBV27 to TRBJ2-5; no reliable D call. The V end lost 5 bases, the J end lost 1 base, and 14 bases lay between the germline ends. The CDR3 consists of 15 residues. Germline assignment: CDR1 MNHEY and CDR2 SMNVEV (reference sequence).

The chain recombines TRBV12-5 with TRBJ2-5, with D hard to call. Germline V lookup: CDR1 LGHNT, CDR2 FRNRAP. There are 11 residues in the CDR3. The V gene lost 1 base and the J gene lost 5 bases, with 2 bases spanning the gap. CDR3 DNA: TGTGCTAGTGGTTTGGGTGAGACCCAGTACTTC. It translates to CASGLGETQYF.

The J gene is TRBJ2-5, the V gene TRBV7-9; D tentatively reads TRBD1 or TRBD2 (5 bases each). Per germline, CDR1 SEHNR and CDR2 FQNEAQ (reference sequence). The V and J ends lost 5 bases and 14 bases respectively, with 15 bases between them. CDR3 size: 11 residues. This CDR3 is CASSQGPALYF. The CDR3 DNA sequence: TGTGCCAGCAGCCAGGGACCCGCCTTATACTTC.

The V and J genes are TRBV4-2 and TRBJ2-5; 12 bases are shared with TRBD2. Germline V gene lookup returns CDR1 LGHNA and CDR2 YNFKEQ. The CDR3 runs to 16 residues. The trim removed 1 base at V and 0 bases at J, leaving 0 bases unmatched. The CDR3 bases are TGTGCCAGCAGCCAAGGGACTAGCGGGAACCAAGAGACCCAGTACTTC. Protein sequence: CASSQGTSGNQETQYF.

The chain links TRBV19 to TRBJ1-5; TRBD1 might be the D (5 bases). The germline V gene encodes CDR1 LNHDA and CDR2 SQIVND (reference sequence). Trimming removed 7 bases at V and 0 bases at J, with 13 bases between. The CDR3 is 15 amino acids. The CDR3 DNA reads TGTGCCAGTAAGACGGGACCCTATAGCAATCAGCCCCAGCATTTT. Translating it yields CASKTGPYSNQPQHF.

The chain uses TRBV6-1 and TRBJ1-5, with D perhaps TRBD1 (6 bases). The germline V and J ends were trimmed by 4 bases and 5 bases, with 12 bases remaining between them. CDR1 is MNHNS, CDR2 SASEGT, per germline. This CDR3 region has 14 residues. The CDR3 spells CASSATGSDQPQHF. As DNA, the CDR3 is TGTGCCAGCAGTGCTACAGGGTCGGATCAGCCCCAGCATTTT.

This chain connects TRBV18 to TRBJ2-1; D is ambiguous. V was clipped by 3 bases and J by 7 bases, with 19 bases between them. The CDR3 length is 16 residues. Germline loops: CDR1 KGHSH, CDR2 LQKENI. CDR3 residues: CASSPLRTPTTNEQFF. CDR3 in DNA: TGTGCCAGCTCACCTTTGAGGACGCCCACGACAAATGAGCAGTTCTTC.

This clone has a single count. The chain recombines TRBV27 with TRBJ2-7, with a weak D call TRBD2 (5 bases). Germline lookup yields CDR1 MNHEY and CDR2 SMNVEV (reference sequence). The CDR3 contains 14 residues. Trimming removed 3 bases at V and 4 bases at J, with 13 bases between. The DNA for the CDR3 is TGTGCCAGCAGTTTGGCGGGTTGGGGTTACGAGCAGTACTTC. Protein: CASSLAGWGYEQYF.

CDR3 sequence (DNA): TGTGCCAGCAGCTCTAAAGGGTATCCCACCATCACAGATACGCAGTATTTT. Translated, it gives CASSSKGYPTITDTQYF. This chain links TRBV5-4 with TRBJ2-3; D unclear. This CDR3 has 17 residues. Germline CDR1 and CDR2: SGHNT and YYREEE (reference sequence). V dropped 3 bases and J dropped 2 bases, with 19 bases sitting between them. Combining the CDR3 with reference TRBV5-4 and TRBJ2-3 gives the whole variable domain ETGVTQSPTHLIKTRGQQVTLRCSSQSGHNTVSWYQQALGQGPQFIFQYYREEENGRGNFPPRFSGLQFPNYSSELNVNALELDDSALYLCASSSKGYPTITDTQYFGPGTRLTVL.

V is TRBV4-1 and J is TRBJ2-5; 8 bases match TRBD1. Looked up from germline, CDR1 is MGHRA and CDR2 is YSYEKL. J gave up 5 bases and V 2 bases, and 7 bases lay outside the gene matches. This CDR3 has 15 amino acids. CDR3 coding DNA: TGCGCCAGCAGCCAATCGGGGGACAGGTCGGAGACCCAGTACTTC. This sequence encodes CASSQSGDRSETQYF.

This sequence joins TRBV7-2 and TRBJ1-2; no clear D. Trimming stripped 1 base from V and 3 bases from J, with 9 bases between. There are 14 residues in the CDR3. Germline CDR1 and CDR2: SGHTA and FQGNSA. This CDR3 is CASSLEGTDYGYTF. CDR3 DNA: TGTGCCAGCAGCTTAGAGGGCACCGACTATGGCTACACCTTC.

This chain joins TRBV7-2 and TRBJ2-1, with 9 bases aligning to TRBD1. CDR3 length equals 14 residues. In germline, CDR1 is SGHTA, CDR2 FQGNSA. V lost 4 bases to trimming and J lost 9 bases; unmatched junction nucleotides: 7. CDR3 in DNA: TGTGCCAGCAGCTCTTACAGGGGGCAGGCTGAGCAGTTCTTC. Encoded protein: CASSSYRGQAEQFF.

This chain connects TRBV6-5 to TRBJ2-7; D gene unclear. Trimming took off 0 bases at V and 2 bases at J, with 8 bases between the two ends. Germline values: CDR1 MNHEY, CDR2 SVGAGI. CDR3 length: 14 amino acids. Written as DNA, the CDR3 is TGTGCCAGCAGTTACTCGACAAGAACCTACGAGCAGTACTTC. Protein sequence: CASSYSTRTYEQYF.

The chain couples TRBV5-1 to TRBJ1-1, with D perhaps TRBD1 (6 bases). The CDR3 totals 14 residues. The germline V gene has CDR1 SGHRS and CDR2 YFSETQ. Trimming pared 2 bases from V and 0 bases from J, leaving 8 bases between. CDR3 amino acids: CASSLQGMNTEAFF. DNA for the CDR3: TGCGCCAGCAGCTTACAGGGAATGAACACTGAAGCTTTCTTT. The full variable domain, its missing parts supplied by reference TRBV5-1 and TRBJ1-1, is KAGVTQTPRYLIKTRGQQVTLSCSPISGHRSVSWYQQTPGQGLQFLFEYFSETQRNKGNFPGRFSGRQFSNSRSEMNVSTLELGDSALYLCASSLQGMNTEAFFGQGTRLTVV.